This TCR beta chain is drawn from a study of cytomegalovirus exposure and HLA in healthy donors. The PCR contained 60 Vbeta and 13 Jbeta primers. This table comes from immunoSEQ multiplex PCR, and its TCRdb copy is limited to in-frame clones, with some not included. The repertoire holds about 100,000 clones, with 84% as singletons. The sample holds one count of this clone. CDR3 size: 13 residues. V lost 1 base to trimming and J lost 4 bases, with 6 bases between them. CDR1 is LGHNA and CDR2 is YSLEER in the germline V gene. The sample consisted of PBMCs. The TCR was taken from a woman aged 18-35 years in good health and CMV-seronegative. The chain carries TRBV4-3 and TRBJ2-3; D unclear. The DNA for the CDR3 is TGCGCCAGCAGCCAAGTACTTTCAGATACGCAGTATTTT. Protein sequence: CASSQVLSDTQYF.